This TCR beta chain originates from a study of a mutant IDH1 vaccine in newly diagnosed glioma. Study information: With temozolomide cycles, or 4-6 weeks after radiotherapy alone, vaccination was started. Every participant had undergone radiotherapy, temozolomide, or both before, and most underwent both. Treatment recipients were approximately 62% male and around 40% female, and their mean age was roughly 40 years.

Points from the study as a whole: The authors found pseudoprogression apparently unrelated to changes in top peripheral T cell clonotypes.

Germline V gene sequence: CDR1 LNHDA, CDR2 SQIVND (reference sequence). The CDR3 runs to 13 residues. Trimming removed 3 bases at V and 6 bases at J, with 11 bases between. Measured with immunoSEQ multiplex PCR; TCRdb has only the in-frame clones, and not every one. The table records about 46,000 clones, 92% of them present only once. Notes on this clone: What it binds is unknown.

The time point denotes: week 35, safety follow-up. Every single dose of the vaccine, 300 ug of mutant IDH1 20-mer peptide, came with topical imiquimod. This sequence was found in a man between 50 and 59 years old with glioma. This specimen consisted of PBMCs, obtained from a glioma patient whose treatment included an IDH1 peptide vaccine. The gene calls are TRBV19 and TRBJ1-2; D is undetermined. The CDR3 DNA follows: TGTGCCAGTAGTATTGGGGAGTTGGATGGCTACACCTTC. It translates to CASSIGELDGYTF.